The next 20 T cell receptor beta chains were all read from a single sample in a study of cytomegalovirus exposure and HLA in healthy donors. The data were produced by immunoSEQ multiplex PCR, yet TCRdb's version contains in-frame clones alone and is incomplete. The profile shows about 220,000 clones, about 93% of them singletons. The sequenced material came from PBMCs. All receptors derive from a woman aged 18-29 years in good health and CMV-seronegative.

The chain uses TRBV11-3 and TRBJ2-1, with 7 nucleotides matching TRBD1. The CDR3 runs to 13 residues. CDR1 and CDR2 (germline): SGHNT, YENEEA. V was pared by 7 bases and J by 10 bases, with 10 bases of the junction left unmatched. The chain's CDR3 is CASNEKGALEQFF. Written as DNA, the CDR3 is TGTGCCAGCAACGAGAAGGGGGCCCTGGAGCAGTTCTTC.

The CDR3, as DNA: TGTGCCAGCAGTTACCTGGGGGCCTCTGGAAACACCATATATTTT. It encodes CASSYLGASGNTIYF. The chain recombines TRBV6-5 with TRBJ1-3; TRBD1 is a possible D gene (6 bases). Germline V gene data show CDR1 as MNHEY and CDR2 as SVGAGI. V lost 2 bases to trimming and J lost 0 bases, with 8 bases between them. CDR3 size: 15 residues.

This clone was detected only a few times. The CDR3, as DNA: TGTGCCAGTGAGCCGACAGGCGGTAGCAATCAGCCCCAGCATTTT. Protein sequence: CASEPTGGSNQPQHF. V gene TRBV19 combines with J gene TRBJ1-5, with D possibly TRBD1 on 6 matching bases. V shed 8 bases and J shed 0 bases, with 14 bases lying between them. The CDR3 covers 15 residues. Germline-derived CDR1 and CDR2 are LNHDA and SQIVND (reference sequence).

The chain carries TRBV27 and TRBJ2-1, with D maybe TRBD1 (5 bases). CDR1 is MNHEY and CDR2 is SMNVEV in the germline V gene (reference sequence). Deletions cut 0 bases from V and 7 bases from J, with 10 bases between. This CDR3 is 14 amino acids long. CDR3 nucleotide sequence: TGTGCCAGCAGTTTATCGGGGCGTTGGAATGAGCAGTTCTTC. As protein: CASSLSGRWNEQFF.

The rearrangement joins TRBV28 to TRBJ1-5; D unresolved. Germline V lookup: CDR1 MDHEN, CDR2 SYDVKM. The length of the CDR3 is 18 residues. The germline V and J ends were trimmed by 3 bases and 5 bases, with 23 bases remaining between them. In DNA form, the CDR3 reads TGTGCCAGCAGTTTTCCTCTGTTTGAGGGTGGAAGTGATCAGCCCCAGCATTTT. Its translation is CASSFPLFEGGSDQPQHF.

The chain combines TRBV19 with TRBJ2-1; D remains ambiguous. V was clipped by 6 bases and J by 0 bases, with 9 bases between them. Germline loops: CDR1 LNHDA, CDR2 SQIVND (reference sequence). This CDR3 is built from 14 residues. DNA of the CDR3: TGTGCCAGTAGCCGGAGCAGCTCCTACAATGAGCAGTTCTTC. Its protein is CASSRSSSYNEQFF.

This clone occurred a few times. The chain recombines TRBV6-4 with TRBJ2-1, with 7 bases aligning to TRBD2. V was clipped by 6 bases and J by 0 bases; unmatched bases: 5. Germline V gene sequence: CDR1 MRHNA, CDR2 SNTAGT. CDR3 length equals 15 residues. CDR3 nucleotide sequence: TGTGCCAGCAGGGCTACTAGCGACTCCTACAATGAGCAGTTCTTC. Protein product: CASRATSDSYNEQFF.

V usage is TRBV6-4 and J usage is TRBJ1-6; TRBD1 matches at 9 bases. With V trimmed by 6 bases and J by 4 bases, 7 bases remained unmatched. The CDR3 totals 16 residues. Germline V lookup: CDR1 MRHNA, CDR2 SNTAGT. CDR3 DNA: TGTGCCAGCAGACCCCAAGACAGGGGGTATAATTCACCCCTCCACTTT. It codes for CASRPQDRGYNSPLHF.

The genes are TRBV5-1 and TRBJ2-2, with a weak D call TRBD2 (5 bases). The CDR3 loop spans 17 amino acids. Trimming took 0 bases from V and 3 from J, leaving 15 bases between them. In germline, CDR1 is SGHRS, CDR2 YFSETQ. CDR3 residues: CASSLAQRTGDTGELFF. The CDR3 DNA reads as TGCGCCAGCAGCTTGGCCCAGCGGACCGGGGACACCGGGGAGCTGTTTTTT.

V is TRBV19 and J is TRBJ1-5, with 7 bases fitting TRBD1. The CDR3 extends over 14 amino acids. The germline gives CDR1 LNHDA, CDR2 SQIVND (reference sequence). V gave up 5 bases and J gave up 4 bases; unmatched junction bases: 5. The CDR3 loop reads CASSAGQKNQPQHF. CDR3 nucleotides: TGTGCCAGTAGTGCGGGACAGAAAAATCAGCCCCAGCATTTT.

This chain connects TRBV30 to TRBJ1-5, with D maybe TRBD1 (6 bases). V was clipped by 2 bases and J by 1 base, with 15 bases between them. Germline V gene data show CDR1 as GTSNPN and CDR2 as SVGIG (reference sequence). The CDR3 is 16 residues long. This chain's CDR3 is CAWSLGQPASNQPQHF. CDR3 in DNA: TGTGCCTGGAGTCTAGGACAGCCAGCGAGCAATCAGCCCCAGCATTTT.

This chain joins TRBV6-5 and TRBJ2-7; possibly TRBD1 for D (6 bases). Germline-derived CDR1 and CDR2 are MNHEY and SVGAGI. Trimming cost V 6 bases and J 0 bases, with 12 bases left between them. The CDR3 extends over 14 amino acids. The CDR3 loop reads CASSRGHLSYEQYF. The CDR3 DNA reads TGTGCCAGCAGCCGGGGACATCTCTCCTACGAGCAGTACTTC.

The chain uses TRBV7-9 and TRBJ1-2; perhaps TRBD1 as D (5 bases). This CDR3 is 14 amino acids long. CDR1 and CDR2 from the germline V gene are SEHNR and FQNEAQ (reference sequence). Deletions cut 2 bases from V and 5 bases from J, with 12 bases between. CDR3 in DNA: TGTGCCAGCAGCTTAAATCAGGGTCCGTATGGCTACACCTTC. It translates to CASSLNQGPYGYTF.

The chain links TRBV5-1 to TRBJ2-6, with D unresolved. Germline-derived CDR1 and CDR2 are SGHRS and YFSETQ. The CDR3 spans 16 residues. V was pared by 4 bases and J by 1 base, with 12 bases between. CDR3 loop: CASSLTVGSGANVLTF. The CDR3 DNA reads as TGCGCCAGCAGCCTTACCGTCGGGTCTGGGGCCAACGTCCTGACTTTC.

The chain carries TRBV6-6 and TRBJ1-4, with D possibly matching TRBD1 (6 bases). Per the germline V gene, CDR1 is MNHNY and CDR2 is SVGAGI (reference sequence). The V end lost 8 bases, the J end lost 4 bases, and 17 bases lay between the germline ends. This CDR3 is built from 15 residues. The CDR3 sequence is CASVKPRGDNEKLFF. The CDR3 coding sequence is TGTGCCAGCGTAAAGCCCAGGGGAGATAATGAAAAACTGTTTTTT.

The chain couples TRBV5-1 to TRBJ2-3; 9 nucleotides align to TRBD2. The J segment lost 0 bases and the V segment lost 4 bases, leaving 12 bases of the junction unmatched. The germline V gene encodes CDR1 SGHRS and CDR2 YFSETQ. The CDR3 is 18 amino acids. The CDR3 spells CASSTGLAGTGSTDTQYF. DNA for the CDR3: TGCGCCAGCAGCACGGGACTAGCTGGGACCGGTAGCACAGATACGCAGTATTTT. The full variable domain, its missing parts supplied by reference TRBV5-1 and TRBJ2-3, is KAGVTQTPRYLIKTRGQQVTLSCSPISGHRSVSWYQQTPGQGLQFLFEYFSETQRNKGNFPGRFSGRQFSNSRSEMNVSTLELGDSALYLCASSTGLAGTGSTDTQYFGPGTRLTVL.

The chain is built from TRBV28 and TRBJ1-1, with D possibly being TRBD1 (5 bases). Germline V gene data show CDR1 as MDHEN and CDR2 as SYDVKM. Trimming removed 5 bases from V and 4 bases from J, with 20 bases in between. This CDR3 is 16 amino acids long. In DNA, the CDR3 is TGTGCCAGCAGTGCCCCGGGCCATCCAGGGTTCACTGAAGCTTTCTTT. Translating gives CASSAPGHPGFTEAFF.

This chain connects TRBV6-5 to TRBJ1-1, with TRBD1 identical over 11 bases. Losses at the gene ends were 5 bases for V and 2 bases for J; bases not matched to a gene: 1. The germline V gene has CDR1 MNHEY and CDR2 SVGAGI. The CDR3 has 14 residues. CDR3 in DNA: TGTGCCAGCAGTCGGACAGGGGGCAACACTGAAGCTTTCTTT. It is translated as CASSRTGGNTEAFF.

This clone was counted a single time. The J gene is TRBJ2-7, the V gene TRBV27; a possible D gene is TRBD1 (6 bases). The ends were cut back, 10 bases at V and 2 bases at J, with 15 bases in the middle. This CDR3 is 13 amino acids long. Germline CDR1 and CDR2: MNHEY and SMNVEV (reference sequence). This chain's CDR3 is CATTTGSPYEQYF. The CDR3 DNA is TGTGCCACCACCACAGGGTCTCCCTACGAGCAGTACTTC.

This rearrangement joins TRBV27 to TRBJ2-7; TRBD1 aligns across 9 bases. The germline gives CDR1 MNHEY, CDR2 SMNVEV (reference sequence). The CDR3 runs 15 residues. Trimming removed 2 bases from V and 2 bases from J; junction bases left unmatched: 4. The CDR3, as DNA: TGTGCCAGCAGTTTAGCCGGACAGGGGACCTACGAGCAGTACTTC. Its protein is CASSLAGQGTYEQYF.